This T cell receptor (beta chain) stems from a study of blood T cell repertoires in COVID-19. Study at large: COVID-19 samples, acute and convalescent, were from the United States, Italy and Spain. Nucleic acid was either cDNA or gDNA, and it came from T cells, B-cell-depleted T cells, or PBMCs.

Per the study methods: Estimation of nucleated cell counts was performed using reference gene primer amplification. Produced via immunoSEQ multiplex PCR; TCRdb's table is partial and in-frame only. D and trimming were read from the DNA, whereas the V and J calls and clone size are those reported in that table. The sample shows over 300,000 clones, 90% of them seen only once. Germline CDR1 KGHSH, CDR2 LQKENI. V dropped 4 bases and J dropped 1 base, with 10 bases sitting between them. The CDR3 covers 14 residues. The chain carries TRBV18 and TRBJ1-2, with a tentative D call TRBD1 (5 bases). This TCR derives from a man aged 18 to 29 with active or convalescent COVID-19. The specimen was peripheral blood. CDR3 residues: CASSQDMSNYGYTF. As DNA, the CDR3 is TGTGCCAGCTCACAGGACATGAGTAACTATGGCTACACCTTC.